This T cell receptor (beta chain) emerged from a study of T cell repertoires in cytomegalovirus infection (dated by TCRdb to the late 2010s). Study-wide context: Because public TCR beta signatures pointed to carriage of CMV infection together with the matching HLA type, the HLA type of each donor mattered for the analysis. Findings and caveats that apply to the study as a whole: In both this cohort and an independent roughly 400-donor cohort, the cumulative frequency of public TCR beta family members distinguished carriers of CMV infection plus the relevant HLA type. The ex vivo response was dominated by HLA-C-restricted CMV-specific TCR beta clonotypes, and the single most frequent clonotype in two of eight donors was supplied by these HLA-C-restricted clonotypes.

CDR1 SGHRS and CDR2 YFSETQ were looked up in the germline V gene. Trimming takes 3 bases from V and 5 bases from J, and the germline ends sit 14 bases apart. The CDR3 has 14 amino acids, counting the end cysteine and phenylalanine. This entry keeps only the CDR3 DNA: 42 bases, framed from base 1. Sequencing was carried out with an Illumina HiSeq 1500. TCRdb reworked the public reads: Q25 trimming with fastp, MiXCR clone assembly, productive beta chains retained. When rows share a CDR3 protein, they turn into one entry using the most common DNA and genes. The sample records roughly 320,000 distinct CDR3 sequences, 9.6% of which are singletons. The ten largest clones represent over 2.5% of the sample. With respect to this clonotype: Its antigen specificity is not known. No base-level quality is on record; no much larger clone is a single base apart.

The receptor chain draws on TRBV5-1 and TRBJ1-1, with an unclear D gene assignment. This sequence originates from a human donor in good health (CMV status not recorded). Some clones in this sample may be carry-over from other donors' samples. Sequenced sample: PBMCs. The DNA is as follows: TGCGCCAGCAGCTATGAGGGCGGAAAGACTGAAGCTTTCTTT. Its protein is CASSYEGGKTEAFF.